The 20 T cell receptor beta chains below were found in one sample sequenced in a study of T-cell reconstitution after alpha-beta-depleted transplantation in children. Preparation of the TCRbeta library involved a method that used unique molecular identifiers. TCRdb redid the calling of the PCR reads with MiXCR, one entry per CDR3 protein. The sample records about 230,000 distinct CDR3 sequences, about 9.2% being singletons. Sample: PBMCs from the stem cell graft donor, taken from the stem cell graft. The receptors derive from a human donor who donated a stem cell graft to a child with acute lymphoblastic leukemia.

This clonotype has a count of ten or more. This chain links TRBV12-3 or TRBV12-4 with TRBJ2-5, with D tentatively TRBD2 (5 bases). The CDR3 extends over 12 amino acids. Trimming removed 3 bases at V and 5 bases at J, with 7 bases between. This chain's CDR3 is CASSFTGETQYF. The CDR3 DNA follows: TGTGCCAGCAGTTTCACGGGGGAGACCCAGTACTTC.

This clonotype has just a few counts. This rearrangement joins TRBV4-3 to TRBJ2-4; D is perhaps TRBD1 or TRBD2 (5 bases each). Trimming took off 3 bases at V and 11 bases at J, with 20 bases between the two ends. The CDR3 is 15 amino acids. Germline assignment: CDR1 LGHNA and CDR2 YSLEER. This CDR3 reads CASSQALGLSQVQYF. CDR3 nucleotide sequence: TGCGCCAGCAGCCAGGCCCTAGGACTGTCACAGGTTCAGTACTTC.

This clonotype was seen at least ten times. The rearrangement links TRBV5-1 to TRBJ2-3, with D hard to call. The CDR3 length is 12 residues. Germline loops: CDR1 SGHRS, CDR2 YFSETQ. Trimming shortened V by 1 base and J by 6 bases, and 6 bases separated the two germline ends. The CDR3 region has the DNA TGCGCCAGCAGCTTGTTATCGGATACGCAGTATTTT. Its protein is CASSLLSDTQYF. Using reference TRBV5-1 and TRBJ2-3 for the parts outside the CDR3, the full variable domain is KAGVTQTPRYLIKTRGQQVTLSCSPISGHRSVSWYQQTPGQGLQFLFEYFSETQRNKGNFPGRFSGRQFSNSRSEMNVSTLELGDSALYLCASSLLSDTQYFGPGTRLTVL.

Worth noting for this clonotype: With a much larger clone just one base away, this may be a read error. The rearrangement uses TRBV7-8 and TRBJ2-7; possible D gene TRBD2, 5 bases. Germline CDR1 and CDR2: SGHVS and FQNEAQ. The germline V and J ends were trimmed by 5 bases and 5 bases, with 19 bases remaining between them. The CDR3 length is 15 residues. The CDR3 protein is CASSRSRERAHEQYF. CDR3 sequence (DNA): TGTGCCAGCAGCCGGAGCCGGGAAAGGGCCCACGAGCAGTACTTC. Together with reference TRBV7-8 and TRBJ2-7, the CDR3 gives the full variable domain: GAGVSQSPRYKVAKRGQDVALRCDPISGHVSLFWYQQALGQGPEFLTYFQNEAQLDKSGLPSDRFFAERPEGSVSTLKIQRTQQEDSAVYLCASSRSRERAHEQYFGPGTRLTVT.

A few counts support this clonotype. The rearrangement joins TRBV7-8 to TRBJ1-2, with TRBD1 identical over 10 bases. Per the germline V gene, CDR1 is SGHVS and CDR2 is FQNEAQ. With 3 bases clipped from V and 5 bases from J, the junction kept 9 bases outside the gene matches. This CDR3 region has 16 residues. The CDR3 DNA is TGTGCCAGCAGCTTCGACCGGACAGGGGGTAGATATGGCTACACCTTC. Translated, it gives CASSFDRTGGRYGYTF.

The chain recombines TRBV19 with TRBJ2-3, with D perhaps given as TRBD1 or TRBD2 (7 bases each). The CDR3 runs 17 residues. Trimming took 7 bases from V and 7 from J, leaving 27 bases between them. Per the germline V gene, CDR1 is LNHDA and CDR2 is SQIVND (reference sequence). The CDR3 region has the DNA TGTGCCAGTACCCCCTTCCCCCGACAGGGACTAAGTTATACGCAGTATTTT. Its protein product is CASTPFPRQGLSYTQYF.

The sample holds a few counts of this clonotype. J is TRBJ1-1 and V is TRBV6-1; D ambiguous. Trimming removed 2 bases from V and 4 bases from J, with 8 bases in between. In germline, CDR1 is MNHNS, CDR2 SASEGT. The CDR3 loop spans 13 amino acids. The CDR3 DNA sequence: TGTGCCAGCAGTGAAAGGGCGCCCACTGAAGCTTTCTTT. It translates to CASSERAPTEAFF.

This clonotype was counted ten times or more. The chain joins TRBV12-3 or TRBV12-4 to TRBJ2-2, with 7 bases aligning to TRBD2. The CDR3 is made up of 15 amino acids. V lost 6 bases and J lost 4; bases outside the gene matches: 8. Written as DNA, the CDR3 is TGTGCCAGCAGCCAAAGTTGGGGGGGCACCGGGGAGCTGTTTTTT. Translating gives CASSQSWGGTGELFF.

Ten or more counts support this clonotype. This rearrangement joins TRBV7-2 to TRBJ1-2; maybe TRBD1 (6 bases). V was shortened by 5 bases and J by 4 bases, with 20 bases between the two germline ends. Germline assignment: CDR1 SGHTA and CDR2 FQGNSA. The CDR3 has 16 amino acids. This CDR3 reads CASSPTRVGATYGYTF. The DNA for the CDR3 is TGTGCCAGCAGCCCGACCCGGGTGGGGGCGACCTATGGCTACACCTTC.

A few counts support this clonotype. The chain joins TRBV11-2 to TRBJ2-5, with no clear D. CDR3 length: 13 residues. Trimming cost V 0 bases and J 5 bases, with 7 bases left between them. CDR1 and CDR2 (germline): SGHAT, FQNNGV. The CDR3 is CASSLDFLETQYF. DNA of the CDR3: TGTGCCAGCAGCTTAGATTTTCTGGAGACCCAGTACTTC. The full variable domain, with the rest looked up from reference TRBV11-2 and TRBJ2-5, is EAGVAQSPRYKIIEKRQSVAFWCNPISGHATLYWYQQILGQGPKLLIQFQNNGVVDDSQLPKDRFSAERLKGVDSTLKIQPAKLEDSAVYLCASSLDFLETQYFGPGTRLLVL.

This clonotype appeared a few times. The chain links TRBV5-1 to TRBJ2-2; 7 bases map to TRBD1. Germline V gene lookup returns CDR1 SGHRS and CDR2 YFSETQ. J gave up 4 bases and V 4 bases, and 19 bases lay outside the gene matches. The CDR3 spans 19 residues. The CDR3 nucleotides read TGCGCCAGCAGCACCTACTCCGGGACAGCAGTTGGGGGCACCGGGGAGCTGTTTTTT. Protein sequence: CASSTYSGTAVGGTGELFF. The full variable domain, in which reference TRBV5-1 and TRBJ2-2 provide the parts outside the CDR3, is KAGVTQTPRYLIKTRGQQVTLSCSPISGHRSVSWYQQTPGQGLQFLFEYFSETQRNKGNFPGRFSGRQFSNSRSEMNVSTLELGDSALYLCASSTYSGTAVGGTGELFFGEGSRLTVL.

At least ten counts were recorded for this clonotype. This sequence joins TRBV5-1 and TRBJ1-1; D might be TRBD1 (6 bases). CDR1 SGHRS and CDR2 YFSETQ come from the germline V gene. Trimming removed 4 bases from V and 4 bases from J, with 26 bases in between. The CDR3 runs 18 residues. CDR3: CASSLNPSGEVIGTEAFF. The CDR3 DNA reads TGCGCCAGCAGCCTTAATCCTTCAGGGGAGGTTATTGGCACTGAAGCTTTCTTT.

This clonotype appeared a few times. V gene TRBV4-3 combines with J gene TRBJ1-2; maybe TRBD1 (6 bases). The CDR3 spans 14 residues. Trimming left V 1 base short and J 8 bases short, with 14 bases between. Looked up from germline, CDR1 is LGHNA and CDR2 is YSLEER. In nucleotides, the CDR3 is TGCGCCAGCAGCCAAGTAGGACAGCCCGTCGGCTACACCTTC. It is translated as CASSQVGQPVGYTF.

This clonotype was found a few times. The CDR3, as DNA: TGTGCCAGCAGTGGCCGGAACTCTGGAAACACCATATATTTT. Protein product: CASSGRNSGNTIYF. This chain links TRBV12-3 or TRBV12-4 with TRBJ1-3, with D unresolved. The CDR3 is made up of 14 amino acids. V dropped 5 bases and J dropped 0 bases, with 8 bases sitting between them.

This clonotype has just a few counts. V is TRBV5-4 and J is TRBJ2-3; TRBD1 aligns across 8 bases. J was trimmed by 6 bases and V by 0 bases; bases with no gene match: 6. In germline, CDR1 is SGHNT, CDR2 YYREEE (reference sequence). This CDR3 has 15 residues. The CDR3: CASSLDRGFGDTQYF. CDR3 nucleotides: TGTGCCAGCAGCTTGGACAGGGGGTTTGGGGATACGCAGTATTTT.

This chain connects TRBV12-3 or TRBV12-4 to TRBJ1-1; D is perhaps TRBD1 (5 bases). The CDR3 runs 14 residues. V lost 7 bases and J 3 bases, leaving 15 bases between the germline ends. CDR3 region: CASTFVGRYTEAFF. CDR3 in DNA: TGTGCCAGCACCTTTGTGGGACGGTACACTGAAGCTTTCTTT.

This rearrangement joins TRBV20-1 to TRBJ1-1, with unresolved D. CDR1 is DFQATT, CDR2 SNEGSKA, per germline (reference sequence). V lost 1 base and J 1 base, leaving 10 bases between the germline ends. This CDR3 has 14 amino acids. CDR3 sequence reads: CSARVERRNTEAFF. The CDR3 nucleotides read TGCAGTGCTAGAGTCGAGCGTAGGAACACTGAAGCTTTCTTT.

CDR3 nucleotide sequence: TGCGCCAGCAGCCAAGAAGGAGGGAACACTGAAGCTTTCTTT. It is translated as CASSQEGGNTEAFF. The chain links TRBV4-3 to TRBJ1-1, with D unclear. V lost 0 bases and J lost 1, with 6 bases in between. Germline values: CDR1 LGHNA, CDR2 YSLEER. The CDR3 spans 14 residues.

V is TRBV5-1 and J is TRBJ1-1, with D possibly being TRBD1 (6 bases). Germline V gene lookup returns CDR1 SGHRS and CDR2 YFSETQ. Trimming pared 2 bases from V and 6 bases from J, leaving 20 bases between. This CDR3 region has 16 residues. CDR3 protein: CASSFYGIQGNPEAFF. CDR3 DNA sequence: TGCGCCAGCAGCTTTTATGGGATACAGGGTAATCCTGAAGCTTTCTTT.

This clonotype was counted once. The V and J genes are TRBV3-1 and TRBJ2-7; D gene ambiguous. Germline V gene sequence: CDR1 LGHDT, CDR2 YNNKEL (reference sequence). Trimming cost V 4 bases and J 3 bases, with 10 bases left between them. The CDR3 totals 13 residues. The CDR3 is CASSRRPYYEQYF. Written as DNA, the CDR3 is TGTGCCAGCAGCCGAAGGCCCTACTACGAGCAGTACTTC.